This TCR beta chain was retrieved from a study of human T cells and chemical hapten exposure. Study-level information: Patches that contained 0.01% DPC were applied to the upper back and read at 6 days. Study results and limitations: Expanded TCRs created a significantly greater count of big CDR3 similarity clusters than controls did.

Unique molecular identifiers were attached to individual cDNA molecules during library preparation. Via MiXCR, TCRdb re-called the RACE reads, giving one row per CDR3 protein. Of approximately 71,000 distinct CDR3 sequences in the sample, approximately 10% are singletons; the top ten hold more than 1.2%. Time point here: patch test 3, about 24 weeks after DPC sensitization. Described treatment: therapeutic diphenylcyclopropenone sensitization with weekly scalp DPC. About this clonotype: Antigen specificity is unknown.

Sequenced here: whole blood, sampled in connection with sensitization to the hapten diphenylcyclopropenone (DPC). The receptor comes from a woman between 50 and 59 years old with alopecia areata. Some clones in this sample may be carry-over from other donors' samples.

Here the CDR3 reads CSARAQIRLGNEQFF. The CDR3 DNA is TGCAGTGCTAGAGCCCAAATTCGGTTGGGCAATGAGCAGTTCTTC. The rearrangement joins TRBV20-1 to TRBJ2-1; no reliable D call. The CDR3 length is 15 residues. Germline V lookup: CDR1 DFQATT, CDR2 SNEGSKA (reference sequence). V was shortened by 1 base and J by 6 bases, with 16 bases between the two germline ends.